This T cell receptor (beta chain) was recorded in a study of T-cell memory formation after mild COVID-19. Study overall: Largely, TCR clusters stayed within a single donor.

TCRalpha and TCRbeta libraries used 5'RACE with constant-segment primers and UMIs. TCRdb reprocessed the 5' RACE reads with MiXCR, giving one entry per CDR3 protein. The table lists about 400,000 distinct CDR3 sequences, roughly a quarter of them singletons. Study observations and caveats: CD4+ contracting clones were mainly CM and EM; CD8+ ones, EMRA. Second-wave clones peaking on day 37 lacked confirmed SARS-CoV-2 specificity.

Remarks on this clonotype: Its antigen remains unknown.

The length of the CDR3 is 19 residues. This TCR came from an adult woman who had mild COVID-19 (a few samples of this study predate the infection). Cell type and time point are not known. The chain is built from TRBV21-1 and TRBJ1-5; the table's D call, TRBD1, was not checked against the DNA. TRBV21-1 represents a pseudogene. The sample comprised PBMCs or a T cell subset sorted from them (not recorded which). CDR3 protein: CASSKRRERGRVSNQPQHF. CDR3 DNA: TGTGCCAGCAGCAAACGCCGAGAAAGGGGGCGGGTTAGCAATCAGCCCCAGCATTTT.